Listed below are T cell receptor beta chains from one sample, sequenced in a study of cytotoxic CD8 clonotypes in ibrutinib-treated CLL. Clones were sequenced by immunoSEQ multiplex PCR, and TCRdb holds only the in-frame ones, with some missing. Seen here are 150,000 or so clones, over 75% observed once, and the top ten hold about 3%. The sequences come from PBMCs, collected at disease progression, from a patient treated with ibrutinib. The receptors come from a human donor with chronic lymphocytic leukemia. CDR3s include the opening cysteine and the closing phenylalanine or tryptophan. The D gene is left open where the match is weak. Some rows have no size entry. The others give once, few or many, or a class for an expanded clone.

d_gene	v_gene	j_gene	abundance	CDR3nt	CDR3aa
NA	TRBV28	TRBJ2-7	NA	TGTGCCAGCAGTTTATTTACAGTGTCCTACGAGCAGTACTTC	CASSLFTVSYEQYF
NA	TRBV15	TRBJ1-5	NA	TGTGCCACCAGCAGAGAGTTGGAACATCCAGGCGGGGGTCAGCCCCAGCATTTT	CATSRELEHPGGGQPQHF
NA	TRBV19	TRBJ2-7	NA	TGTGCCAGTAGTATAGGAGACGGTTTCTACGAGCAGTACTTC	CASSIGDGFYEQYF
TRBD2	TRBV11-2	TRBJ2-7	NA	TGTGCCAGCAGCCCATGGAGGTCCGGGACTAGCGGGAGGGTCCACGAGCAGTACTTC	CASSPWRSGTSGRVHEQYF
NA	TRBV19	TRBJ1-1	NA	TGTGCCAGTAGTAGACCGGGCGAGACTGAAGCTTTCTTT	CASSRPGETEAFF
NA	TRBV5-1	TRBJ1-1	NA	TGCGCCAGCAGCTTGGCCGGCAGGGCCACCCCTGGGGACACTGAAGCTTTCTTT	CASSLAGRATPGDTEAFF
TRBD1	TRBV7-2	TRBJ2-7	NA	TGTGCCAGCAGCTTCGCTGGGACAGGGGCATACGAGCAGTACTTC	CASSFAGTGAYEQYF
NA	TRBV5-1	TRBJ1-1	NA	TGCGCCAGCAGCTTGGCCAGAAACACTGAAGCTTTCTTT	CASSLARNTEAFF
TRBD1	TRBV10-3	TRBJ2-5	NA	TGTGCCATCAGTGCGGGACAGGGGGAGACCCAGTACTTC	CAISAGQGETQYF
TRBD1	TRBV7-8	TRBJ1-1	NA	TGTGCCAGCAGCCCCCGGGACAGGGTACTGTACACTGAAGCTTTCTTT	CASSPRDRVLYTEAFF
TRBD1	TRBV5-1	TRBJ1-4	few	TGCGCCAGCAGCTTACAAACCCAGGGGGCAGGTGAAAAACTGTTTTTT	CASSLQTQGAGEKLFF
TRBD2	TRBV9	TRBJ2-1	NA	TGTGCCAGCAGCTCTCGCGGGACTAGCGGGGCTTACAATGAGCAGTTCTTC	CASSSRGTSGAYNEQFF